This T cell receptor beta chain is drawn from a study of T cell responses to AZD1222 COVID-19 vaccine. General observations from the study: Mapped onto spike, vaccine-associated CD4 TCRs spanned it and were dominant at 160-218 and 743-854.

Clones were read by immunoSEQ multiplex PCR, and TCRdb kept only the in-frame ones, dropping some. Among 130,000 to 150,000 clones listed, 90% to 95% were seen once. This CDR3 comprises 15 residues. CDR1 and CDR2 from the germline V gene are SGHAT and FQNNGV. Trimming cost V 1 base and J 7 bases, with 17 bases left between them. On this clone itself: Antigen: not known.

The starting material was peripheral blood, obtained on day 0 of AZD1222 vaccination. V usage is TRBV11-2 and J usage is TRBJ2-7, with D tentatively TRBD1 (6 bases). The sequence derives from an adult in good health. The CDR3 bases are TGTGCCAGCAGCTTAGTTGGACAGTTCACGGGGGAGCAGTACTTC. It translates to CASSLVGQFTGEQYF.